The 26 T cell receptor beta chains below come from one sample, sequenced in a study of control samples from healthy donors and cancer patients. The method was immunoSEQ multiplex PCR; TCRdb's version includes in-frame clones alone and lacks a portion of them. The sample yields 90,000 to 150,000 clones, around nine tenths seen once. Sample: blood. The receptors come from a man aged 30 to 39 in good health.

This chain joins TRBV11-3 and TRBJ1-2; D not resolved. Germline CDR1 reads SGHNT; CDR2 reads YENEEA. Trimming left V 3 bases short and J 3 bases short, with 8 bases between. CDR3 length: 13 amino acids. Written as DNA, the CDR3 is TGTGCCAGCAGCTTCGAGGGATACTATGGCTACACCTTC. Its translation: CASSFEGYYGYTF.

This clone was seen just once. The chain combines TRBV6-5 with TRBJ2-5, with D perhaps given as TRBD1 or TRBD2 (5 bases each). The CDR3 length is 13 residues. Per the germline V gene, CDR1 is MNHEY and CDR2 is SVGAGI. Trimming cost V 10 bases and J 7 bases, with 19 bases left between them. CDR3 sequence: CATRDPEGWTQYF. Here the CDR3 DNA reads TGTGCCACCAGGGATCCTGAGGGTTGGACCCAGTACTTC.

The chain recombines TRBV27 with TRBJ2-1; the match to TRBD2 covers 7 bases. The CDR3 consists of 14 residues. The J segment lost 6 bases and the V segment lost 4 bases, leaving 6 bases of the junction unmatched. Germline CDR1 MNHEY, CDR2 SMNVEV (reference sequence). DNA of the CDR3: TGTGCCAGCAGTTCCCAACTAGCGATCAATGAGCAGTTCTTC. This encodes CASSSQLAINEQFF.

V usage is TRBV28 and J usage is TRBJ1-5, with a possible D match to TRBD1 (5 bases). V was pared by 3 bases and J by 3 bases, with 6 bases between. The CDR3 sequence is 13 residues long. CDR1 is MDHEN and CDR2 is SYDVKM in the germline V gene. In DNA form, the CDR3 reads TGTGCCAGCAGTTTCGGGGCCAATCAGCCCCAGCATTTT. This translates into CASSFGANQPQHF.

This chain joins TRBV12-3 or TRBV12-4 and TRBJ1-6; D is unclear. This CDR3 has 12 residues. Trimming removed 3 bases at V and 9 bases at J, with 6 bases between. The CDR3 reads CASSFQSSPLHF. CDR3 DNA: TGTGCCAGCAGTTTCCAGAGTTCACCCCTCCACTTT.

The J gene is TRBJ2-3, the V gene TRBV7-7; TRBD2 aligns across 7 bases. The germline V gene encodes CDR1 SSHAT and CDR2 FNYEAQ (reference sequence). The CDR3 is 15 amino acids. Unmatched junction bases numbered 5, after V lost 5 bases and J lost 0 bases. Here the CDR3 reads CASSPTSASTDTQYF. DNA of the CDR3: TGTGCCAGCAGCCCAACTAGCGCCAGCACAGATACGCAGTATTTT.

The chain is built from TRBV2 and TRBJ2-1; D may be TRBD2 (8 bases). V dropped 7 bases and J dropped 2 bases, with 15 bases sitting between them. The CDR3 covers 15 residues. Germline V gene data show CDR1 as SNHLY and CDR2 as FYNNEI. CDR3 in amino acids: CASKGAGGAYNEQFF. The CDR3, as DNA: TGTGCCAGCAAGGGGGCGGGGGGCGCCTACAATGAGCAGTTCTTC.

A remark on this clone: The junction and the germline gene differ at one end; a read error may be behind it. J is TRBJ1-4 and V is TRBV4-2; the D is unclear. The length of the CDR3 is 13 residues. The V gene's germline CDR1 is LGHNA and CDR2 YNFKEQ. The CDR3: CASSPDGNEKLFF. In DNA, the CDR3 is TGTGCCAGCAGCCCGGACGGGAATGAGAAACTGTTTTTT.

V and J are TRBV18 and TRBJ1-1; possibly TRBD1 for D (6 bases). CDR3 length equals 15 residues. V lost 0 bases to trimming and J lost 2 bases, with 10 bases between them. The germline CDR1 and CDR2 sequences are KGHSH and LQKENI. The CDR3 DNA sequence: TGTGCCAGCTCACCACCGGCAGGGGTTAACACTGAAGCTTTCTTT. It is translated as CASSPPAGVNTEAFF.

As DNA, the CDR3 is TGTGCCAGCTCACCAAGGGAGACAGAACTGTTTTTT. It specifies CASSPRETELFF. The chain uses TRBV18 and TRBJ2-2; perhaps D is TRBD1 or TRBD2 (5 bases each). The germline gives CDR1 KGHSH, CDR2 LQKENI. Deletions cut 2 bases from V and 14 bases from J, with 12 bases between. The length of the CDR3 is 12 residues.

This sequence joins TRBV10-1 and TRBJ2-1; the match to TRBD1 covers 7 bases. The CDR3 sequence is 13 residues long. Germline CDR1 is WNHNN and CDR2 is SYGVQD (reference sequence). The V segment lost 4 bases and the J segment 12 bases; nucleotides outside the gene matches: 9. In nucleotides, the CDR3 is TGCGCCAGCAGTGTCCCCGACAGGGAGAGGCAGTTCTTC. Amino acid sequence: CASSVPDRERQFF.

V gene TRBV18 combines with J gene TRBJ2-7, with D perhaps matching TRBD1 (6 bases). Germline CDR1 is KGHSH and CDR2 is LQKENI. V was cut by 3 bases and J by 7 bases, with 19 bases left in between. CDR3 length: 15 residues. The CDR3 here is CASSPGTSRGGEQYV. As DNA, the CDR3 is TGTGCCAGCTCACCCGGGACCTCAAGAGGGGGAGAGCAGTACGTC.

V and J are TRBV6-5 and TRBJ2-7; TRBD1 might be the D (6 bases). V shed 6 bases and J shed 4 bases, with 19 bases lying between them. Germline CDR1 and CDR2: MNHEY and SVGAGI. The CDR3 covers 15 residues. Here the CDR3 reads CASRPTSGQAYEQYV. CDR3 DNA sequence: TGTGCCAGCAGGCCTACTTCGGGACAAGCATACGAGCAGTACGTC.

The gene calls are TRBV2 and TRBJ1-2; 8 bases align to TRBD1. V was pared by 6 bases and J by 6 bases, with 3 bases of the junction left unmatched. The germline V gene has CDR1 SNHLY and CDR2 FYNNEI. This CDR3 has 12 amino acids. The CDR3 is CASRDRVNGYTF. The CDR3 DNA follows: TGTGCCAGCAGGGACAGGGTGAATGGCTACACCTTC.

The chain is built from TRBV2 and TRBJ2-7; D is unclear. Germline V gives CDR1 SNHLY, CDR2 FYNNEI. V lost 4 bases and J lost 6, with 7 bases in between. CDR3 length: 11 amino acids. The CDR3 sequence is CASSGISEQYF. The CDR3 DNA reads as TGTGCCAGCAGTGGGATAAGCGAGCAGTACTTC.

This rearrangement joins TRBV7-2 to TRBJ2-1; TRBD2 agrees at 8 bases. Unmatched junction bases numbered 6, after V lost 5 bases and J lost 6 bases. Germline V lookup: CDR1 SGHTA, CDR2 FQGNSA. This CDR3 contains 14 residues. CDR3 sequence reads: CASSPGGVLNEQFF. CDR3 DNA sequence: TGTGCCAGCAGCCCGGGGGGGGTCCTCAATGAGCAGTTCTTC.

The rearrangement links TRBV18 to TRBJ1-5; no clear D gene. V was trimmed by 3 bases and J by 0 bases, leaving 9 bases between them. This CDR3 has 15 residues. The germline CDR1 and CDR2 sequences are KGHSH and LQKENI. CDR3: CASSPPGVSNQPQHF. The CDR3 DNA reads as TGTGCCAGCTCACCCCCCGGGGTTAGCAATCAGCCCCAGCATTTT.

This clone is medium-sized in the sample. V usage is TRBV19 and J usage is TRBJ1-5; the match to TRBD1 covers 7 bases. Germline trimming cut 8 bases from V and 4 bases from J; bases unmatched to any gene: 8. The V gene's germline CDR1 is LNHDA and CDR2 SQIVND (reference sequence). The CDR3 length is 14 residues. The CDR3 region has the DNA TGTGCCAGTTCGTTGGGACAGATGAATCAGCCCCAGCATTTT. This sequence encodes CASSLGQMNQPQHF.

V gene TRBV19 combines with J gene TRBJ1-1; D not resolved. The CDR3 is made up of 14 amino acids. The germline V gene has CDR1 LNHDA and CDR2 SQIVND (reference sequence). The V end lost 1 base, the J end lost 1 base, and 7 bases lay between the germline ends. CDR3 in DNA: TGTGCCAGTAGTATAGGTCGGGGGAACACTGAAGCTTTCTTT. It codes for CASSIGRGNTEAFF.

The rearrangement links TRBV12-3 or TRBV12-4 to TRBJ1-2, with D perhaps TRBD1 (6 bases). Trimming stripped 7 bases from V and 8 bases from J, with 17 bases between. CDR3 length: 13 residues. The CDR3 coding sequence is TGTGCCAGCAAACACACGGACAGTATAGGCTACACCTTC. Amino acids: CASKHTDSIGYTF.

The rearrangement links TRBV6-5 to TRBJ1-3, with unresolved D. V was shortened by 6 bases and J by 0 bases, with 12 bases between the two germline ends. The CDR3 has 15 amino acids. Germline values: CDR1 MNHEY, CDR2 SVGAGI. For the CDR3, the DNA is TGTGCCAGCAGCCAGACTCCCATCTCTGGAAACACCATATATTTT. Protein: CASSQTPISGNTIYF.

The rearrangement uses TRBV5-8 and TRBJ1-3; D gene uncertain. The V end was cut by 0 bases, the J end by 6 bases, with 1 base between. The germline V gene encodes CDR1 SGHTS and CDR2 YDEGEE. The CDR3 is made up of 11 amino acids. For the CDR3, the DNA is TGTGCCAGCAGCTTGGTAAACACCATATATTTT. Its protein is CASSLVNTIYF.

The chain recombines TRBV3-1 (or the pseudogene TRBV3-2) with TRBJ2-1; the D gene is possibly TRBD2 (6 bases). The CDR3 is 14 residues long. Germline CDR1 is LGHDT and CDR2 is YNNKEL (reference sequence). V was trimmed by 4 bases and J by 7 bases, leaving 14 bases between them. CDR3 in DNA: TGTGCCAGCAGCCGTGGGTCAGGGAGGAATGAGCAGTTCTTC. Amino acid sequence: CASSRGSGRNEQFF.

The chain is built from TRBV6-5 and TRBJ1-3; 7 bases align to TRBD1. Trimming took 5 bases from V and 4 from J; bases not matched to a gene: 8. CDR1 MNHEY and CDR2 SVGAGI come from the germline V gene. CDR3 length: 15 residues. As DNA, the CDR3 is TGTGCCAGCAGTCACACGACAGGGCAGGGAAACACCATATATTTT. Its translation is CASSHTTGQGNTIYF.

In regard to this clone: Other DNA sequences in the sample encode the same CDR3. The rearrangement joins TRBV7-2 to TRBJ1-5, with 7 bases matching TRBD1. Germline V gives CDR1 SGHTA, CDR2 FQGNSA. The CDR3 is 15 residues long. After removal of 1 base from V and 12 bases from J, the junction contained 12 bases not matched to a gene. CDR3 nucleotide sequence: TGTGCCAGCAGCTTAGAGGGGGCCTCGGGTGGGGGCCAGCATTTT. Translation gives CASSLEGASGGGQHF.

This clone was found many times. The chain employs TRBV6-5 and TRBJ2-7; 9 positions match TRBD1. CDR1 and CDR2 from the germline V gene are MNHEY and SVGAGI. This CDR3 has 15 amino acids. V lost 2 bases and J lost 3; bases outside the gene matches: 5. The CDR3: CASSYVQGQGYEQYF. CDR3 in DNA: TGTGCCAGCAGTTACGTTCAGGGACAGGGCTACGAGCAGTACTTC.